The present entry profiles one T cell receptor (beta chain) with its context. This sample is part of a study of shared clonotypes between healthy human individuals. CDR1 is MNHEY and CDR2 is SMNVEV in the germline V gene (reference sequence). V dropped 4 bases and J dropped 4 bases, with 13 bases sitting between them. CDR3 length: 14 amino acids. Only in-frame clones appear in the TCRdb table, and some are missing; sequencing was by immunoSEQ multiplex PCR. This table holds roughly 2,000,000 clones, roughly 93% found once. Naive-designated CD8 cells lacked CD45RO, were positively enriched for CCR7, and omitted terminally differentiated effector memory CD45RA+ cells.

The TCR comes from a man in his late teens or twenties in good health. Some clones in this sample may be carry-over from other donors' samples. The rearrangement links TRBV27 to TRBJ1-1, with D possibly TRBD1 on 5 matching bases. Sample: naive CD8+ T cells from PBMCs. CDR3 region: CASSSVGGATEAFF. The CDR3 nucleotides are TGTGCCAGCAGTTCGGTGGGGGGTGCCACTGAAGCTTTCTTT.